Shown below are 29 T cell receptor beta chains from a single sample sequenced in a study of cytomegalovirus exposure and HLA in healthy donors. The PCR employed 60 Vbeta primers together with 13 Jbeta primers. This table comes from immunoSEQ multiplex PCR, and its TCRdb copy is limited to in-frame clones, with some not included. The sample carries roughly 200,000 clones, around 76% recorded once. The source material was PBMCs. These receptors were taken from a man between 18 and 35 years old in good health and CMV-seronegative.

This clone was seen a single time. The V and J genes are TRBV19 and TRBJ2-7; a weak D match, TRBD2 (5 bases). There are 14 residues in the CDR3. Trimming cost V 4 bases and J 1 base, with 11 bases left between them. Per the germline V gene, CDR1 is LNHDA and CDR2 is SQIVND (reference sequence). CDR3 nucleotide sequence: TGTGCCAGTAGTAGCGGGTCTACTTCCTACGAGCAGTACTTC. This translates into CASSSGSTSYEQYF. Drawing the rest from reference TRBV19 and TRBJ2-7, the complete variable domain is DGGITQSPKYLFRKEGQNVTLSCEQNLNHDAMYWYRQDPGQGLRLIYYSQIVNDFQKGDIAEGYSVSREKKESFPLTVTSAQKNPTAFYLCASSSGSTSYEQYFGPGTRLTVT.

The rearrangement uses TRBV14 and TRBJ1-1; 7 positions agree with TRBD1. V gave up 4 bases and J gave up 4 bases; unmatched junction bases: 3. The CDR3 is 13 residues long. In germline, CDR1 is SGHDN, CDR2 FVKESK. DNA of the CDR3: TGTGCCAGCAGCCGGGACAGAAGCACTGAAGCTTTCTTT. Its translation: CASSRDRSTEAFF.

V and J are TRBV10-3 and TRBJ1-1; D remains ambiguous. The germline V and J ends were trimmed by 2 bases and 2 bases, with 6 bases remaining between them. Germline-derived CDR1 and CDR2 are ENHRY and SYGVKD. The CDR3 is made up of 13 amino acids. The DNA for the CDR3 is TGTGCCATCAGTGAGCCATCAAACACTGAAGCTTTCTTT. It specifies CAISEPSNTEAFF.

The V call is TRBV19, the J call TRBJ1-2; D might be TRBD1 (5 bases). The germline V gene encodes CDR1 LNHDA and CDR2 SQIVND (reference sequence). V was shortened by 4 bases and J by 5 bases, with 14 bases between the two germline ends. The CDR3 extends over 14 amino acids. The CDR3 DNA is TGTGCCAGTAGTAAAGAACAGGCCCGATATGGCTACACCTTC. Translating gives CASSKEQARYGYTF.

This clone came up a few times. The V call is TRBV5-4, the J call TRBJ2-7; 8 positions match TRBD1. The germline CDR1 and CDR2 sequences are SGHNT and YYREEE (reference sequence). The junction had 3 bases not matched to a gene; V was cut back by 0 bases and J by 1 base. The CDR3 spans 15 residues. The CDR3 DNA reads TGTGCCAGCAGCTTGGGACAGGGGAGTTCCTACGAGCAGTACTTC. Translated: CASSLGQGSSYEQYF.

This clone has only a few counts. The V and J genes are TRBV5-1 and TRBJ2-1, with D possibly matching TRBD2 (5 bases). V lost 0 bases, J lost 3 bases, and 13 bases lay in between. This CDR3 is 16 amino acids long. The V gene's germline CDR1 is SGHRS and CDR2 YFSETQ. CDR3 nucleotide sequence: TGCGCCAGCAGCTTGGCCGGGGTCCTCTACTACAATGAGCAGTTCTTC. Translating it yields CASSLAGVLYYNEQFF.

This rearrangement joins TRBV25-1 to TRBJ2-3, with 9 bases lining up with TRBD1. Germline V gene data show CDR1 as MGHDK and CDR2 as SYGVNS. V was pared by 6 bases and J by 7 bases, with 11 bases of the junction left unmatched. The CDR3 is made up of 15 amino acids. In DNA, the CDR3 is TGTGCCAGCAGCAAACCGGGACAGGGTGGAAATACGCAGTATTTT. It yields the protein CASSKPGQGGNTQYF.

V is TRBV19 and J is TRBJ2-1; the D gene is possibly TRBD2 (5 bases). Trimming shortened V by 0 bases and J by 2 bases, and 17 bases separated the two germline ends. Germline loops: CDR1 LNHDA, CDR2 SQIVND (reference sequence). CDR3 length equals 18 residues. For the CDR3, the DNA is TGTGCCAGTAGTATAGACGTTATGGGGAGCCATGCCTACAATGAGCAGTTCTTC. This translates into CASSIDVMGSHAYNEQFF.

This clone has more than one count but fewer than ten. The CDR3 DNA follows: TGTGCCAGCAGTTCTACAGGGGGCTCATACGAGCAGTACTTC. This sequence encodes CASSSTGGSYEQYF. The chain uses TRBV7-2 and TRBJ2-7; 9 bases are a match to TRBD1. The V segment lost 6 bases and the J segment 4 bases; nucleotides outside the gene matches: 7. The CDR3 is 14 amino acids. From germline, CDR1 is SGHTA and CDR2 FQGNSA.

This clone has just a few counts. The chain carries TRBV5-4 and TRBJ2-1, with a possible D match to TRBD2 (5 bases). The CDR3 consists of 14 residues. V lost 2 bases and J lost 10, with 16 bases in between. CDR1 is SGHNT, CDR2 YYREEE, per germline (reference sequence). The CDR3 region is CASSFSTASGEQFF. In DNA form, the CDR3 reads TGTGCCAGCAGCTTCTCCACGGCCTCGGGAGAGCAGTTCTTC.

This clone was counted a few times. The chain employs TRBV2 and TRBJ1-2, with TRBD1 matching 7 bases. The CDR3 runs 13 residues. After removal of 5 bases from V and 6 bases from J, the junction contained 6 bases not matched to a gene. The germline gives CDR1 SNHLY, CDR2 FYNNEI. CDR3 sequence (DNA): TGTGCCAGCAGTTATACAGGGGAGGATGGCTACACCTTC. Residues: CASSYTGEDGYTF.

This chain uses TRBV28 with TRBJ2-3; possibly TRBD1 for D (7 bases). Germline V CDR1 and CDR2: MDHEN, SYDVKM. Between the trimmed V and J ends, which lost 5 bases and 1 base, there was a span of 16 bases. This CDR3 region has 16 residues. The CDR3 DNA is TGTGCCAGCAGTCTTCGACAGGGCGGGGGCACAGATACGCAGTATTTT. It specifies CASSLRQGGGTDTQYF.

Only a few counts were recorded for this clone. DNA for the CDR3: TGTGCCAGCAGCCCTCCCGGGGGAGCGAACACTGAAGCTTTCTTT. It codes for CASSPPGGANTEAFF. This chain connects TRBV7-6 to TRBJ1-1, with a tentative D call TRBD1 (5 bases). The V and J ends lost 5 bases and 1 base respectively, with 14 bases between them. The CDR3 runs to 15 residues. Germline CDR1 and CDR2: SGHVS and FNYEAQ.

This clone occurred once. The chain recombines TRBV7-9 with TRBJ1-4; no clear D gene. The CDR3 extends over 14 amino acids. Germline V gene data show CDR1 as SEHNR and CDR2 as FQNEAQ (reference sequence). The V end was cut by 4 bases, the J end by 8 bases, with 14 bases between. As DNA, the CDR3 is TGTGCCAGCAGCTCAGATCCCCGAGGGGAAAAACTGTTTTTT. Its protein is CASSSDPRGEKLFF.

CDR3 sequence (DNA): TGTGCCAGCAGCTTACTAGCGGGAGGGCTAGGAGATACGCAGTATTTT. Translated: CASSLLAGGLGDTQYF. The rearrangement links TRBV11-1 to TRBJ2-3; 12 positions match TRBD2. Germline trimming cut 2 bases from V and 5 bases from J; bases unmatched to any gene: 5. Germline CDR1 and CDR2: SGHAT and FQDESV (reference sequence). The CDR3 runs to 16 residues.

This clone was seen only a few times. CDR3 in amino acids: CASTHGGVGTEAFF. CDR3 sequence (DNA): TGTGCCAGCACCCATGGAGGGGTCGGTACTGAAGCTTTCTTT. The chain recombines TRBV28 with TRBJ1-1, with TRBD1 as a possible D gene (5 bases). The germline V and J ends were trimmed by 7 bases and 5 bases, with 17 bases remaining between them. There are 14 residues in the CDR3. Germline values: CDR1 MDHEN, CDR2 SYDVKM.

The genes are TRBV6-1 and TRBJ1-5; no firm D call. Per the germline V gene, CDR1 is MNHNS and CDR2 is SASEGT. V dropped 4 bases and J dropped 0 bases, with 16 bases sitting between them. This CDR3 region has 17 residues. The CDR3 here is CASSVFRGRNSNQPQHF. CDR3 nucleotide sequence: TGTGCCAGCAGTGTTTTTCGGGGAAGGAATAGCAATCAGCCCCAGCATTTT.

Concerning this clone itself: The junction differs from germline at one of its ends, possibly a read error. This sequence joins TRBV7-8 and TRBJ2-7; 8 bases match TRBD1. Per the germline V gene, CDR1 is SGHVS and CDR2 is FQNEAQ. This CDR3 has 13 residues. This CDR3 is CASSQGAYGQGDF. The CDR3 nucleotides read TGTGCCAGCAGCCAGGGGGCCTACGGACAGGGAGACTTC. Full variable domain (rest looked up from reference TRBV7-8 and TRBJ2-7): GAGVSQSPRYKVAKRGQDVALRCDPISGHVSLFWYQQALGQGPEFLTYFQNEAQLDKSGLPSDRFFAERPEGSVSTLKIQRTQQEDSAVYLCASSQGAYGQGDFGPGTRLTVT.

The V and J genes are TRBV5-6 and TRBJ1-2; D unclear. The CDR3 is 17 residues long. The V end lost 4 bases, the J end lost 0 bases, and 19 bases lay between the germline ends. CDR1 and CDR2 (germline): SGHDT, YYEEEE. CDR3 nucleotides: TGTGCCAGCAGCACTAAACCCCAAATATTAACTAACTATGGCTACACCTTC. Its protein product is CASSTKPQILTNYGYTF.

The rearrangement links TRBV28 to TRBJ1-5; 11 nucleotides agree with TRBD1. Germline V gives CDR1 MDHEN, CDR2 SYDVKM. V shed 6 bases, J shed 11 bases, and the junction held 12 bases outside the gene matches. The CDR3 covers 15 residues. CDR3 sequence reads: CASRTPGQGGMAQHF. CDR3 DNA sequence: TGTGCCAGCAGGACACCGGGACAGGGGGGCATGGCCCAGCATTTT.

The chain joins TRBV21-1 to TRBJ1-1; no DNA check was done on the table's D call, TRBD1. TRBV21-1 is recorded as a pseudogene. The CDR3 has 19 amino acids. CDR3: CTSTKKTQLDPRTGPEAFF. The CDR3 coding sequence is TGTACCAGCACCAAAAAAACACAATTGGACCCCCGGACAGGGCCTGAAGCTTTCTTT.

In this sample, this clone turned up once. The chain recombines TRBV19 with TRBJ2-1; 10 positions match TRBD2. This CDR3 has 15 residues. The germline CDR1 and CDR2 sequences are LNHDA and SQIVND (reference sequence). V shed 5 bases and J 7 bases; nucleotides not matched to a gene: 8. The CDR3 protein is CASSSLAGPSNEQFF. CDR3 in DNA: TGTGCCAGTAGTTCACTAGCGGGGCCTAGTAATGAGCAGTTCTTC.

The chain has TRBV19 and TRBJ1-2; 9 nucleotides match TRBD1. J gave up 7 bases and V 6 bases, and 6 bases lay outside the gene matches. The CDR3 runs to 13 residues. Germline values: CDR1 LNHDA, CDR2 SQIVND (reference sequence). The DNA of the CDR3 is TGTGCCAGTAGCAGGGACAGGGTAGCTGGCTACACCTTC. This codes for CASSRDRVAGYTF.

The CDR3 here is CASSLTGTAPGELFF. The CDR3 DNA follows: TGCGCCAGCAGCTTGACGGGGACAGCACCCGGGGAGCTGTTTTTT. This chain joins TRBV5-1 and TRBJ2-2; 7 bases line up with TRBD1. V shed 1 base and J 6 bases; nucleotides not matched to a gene: 6. The length of the CDR3 is 15 residues. CDR1 SGHRS and CDR2 YFSETQ come from the germline V gene.

The chain is built from TRBV2 and TRBJ1-5; tentatively, D is TRBD1 (5 bases). The CDR3 is 16 residues long. Germline CDR1 is SNHLY and CDR2 is FYNNEI. Trimming took 1 base from V and 4 from J, leaving 14 bases between them. The CDR3: CASSEGQFGGNQPQHF. In DNA, the CDR3 is TGTGCCAGCAGTGAAGGACAGTTCGGAGGGAATCAGCCCCAGCATTTT.

V and J are TRBV29-1 and TRBJ2-7; 9 bases agree with TRBD1. CDR1 SQVTM and CDR2 ANQGSEA come from the germline V gene. CDR3 length equals 14 residues. V lost 4 bases to trimming and J lost 4 bases; unmatched junction nucleotides: 8. CDR3 region: CSVAGTGNRYEQYF. As DNA, the CDR3 is TGCAGCGTTGCTGGGACAGGGAACCGGTACGAGCAGTACTTC.

V gene TRBV11-2 combines with J gene TRBJ1-4; the D gene is possibly TRBD1 (6 bases). Germline CDR1 SGHAT, CDR2 FQNNGV. The CDR3 has 17 amino acids. V lost 3 bases to trimming and J lost 8 bases, with 22 bases between them. The CDR3 here is CASSFARDTKLVEKLFF. The CDR3 DNA reads as TGTGCCAGCAGCTTCGCCCGGGACACTAAACTCGTCGAAAAACTGTTTTTT.

This clone was detected once. The CDR3 DNA reads TGTGCCAGCACTAGCTTTGATACGCAGTATTTT. Its translation is CASTSFDTQYF. This rearrangement joins TRBV2 to TRBJ2-3, with a possible D match to TRBD2 (5 bases). The germline gives CDR1 SNHLY, CDR2 FYNNEI. The CDR3 contains 11 residues. Trimming took 7 bases from V and 6 from J, leaving 8 bases between them.

V is TRBV6-6 and J is TRBJ1-2, with no clear D. The V end was cut by 4 bases, the J end by 8 bases, with 14 bases between. Per the germline V gene, CDR1 is MNHNY and CDR2 is SVGAGI (reference sequence). This CDR3 is 13 amino acids long. CDR3 amino acids: CASSSSGLEGYTF. CDR3 coding DNA: TGTGCCAGCAGTTCCTCCGGACTAGAAGGCTACACCTTC.